This T cell receptor beta chain was sequenced during a study of metastatic and nonmetastatic thyroid tumors. No treatment of any kind had been given to any patient before thyroid surgery. This clone was seen ten or more times. Germline V lookup: CDR1 MRHNA, CDR2 SNTAGT. This CDR3 is built from 21 residues. Trimming removed 5 bases at V and 2 bases at J, with 33 bases between. Using MiXCR, TCRdb reanalyzed the PCR reads. The data hold tens of thousands of clones, with about 10% observed a single time. The chain carries TRBV6-4 and TRBJ2-5, with D maybe TRBD2 (6 bases). The specimen was blood. The TCR was taken from a female donor with papillary thyroid cancer or a benign thyroid nodule (not recorded which). Some clones in this sample may be carry-over from other donors' samples. CDR3 in DNA: TGTGCCAGCAGTCTGAGGCCAGTTATGTGGACTACCACAACCCAACAAGAGACCCAGTACTTC. It translates to CASSLRPVMWTTTTQQETQYF.